This T cell receptor (beta chain) was identified in a study of shared T cell receptors in the human thymus. The protocol was immunoSEQ multiplex PCR, while the TCRdb copy is restricted to in-frame clones and leaves out a portion. The data contain roughly 560,000 clones, more than 75% of them singletons. This clone was counted only a few times. CDR3 length equals 15 residues. The germline V gene has CDR1 ENHRY and CDR2 SYGVKD. Unmatched junction bases numbered 9, after V lost 11 bases and J lost 3 bases. This same sample was also taken into another study, of human thymus T cells. That source reports: Obtained as resections during corrective heart surgery, the thymus tissue was then studied. Thymic and blood repertoires seemed to favor certain V and J genes. Unrelated individuals reportedly shared highly overlapping thymic TCR repertoires.

This TCR was sampled from a boy less than two years old with a congenital heart defect. J is TRBJ1-4 and V is TRBV10-3; 10 bases fit TRBD1. Sequencing was carried out using thymocytes. For the CDR3, the DNA is TGTGCCCTGGGACAGGGGCAGAGGGCTAATGAAAAACTGTTTTTT. Residues: CALGQGQRANEKLFF.